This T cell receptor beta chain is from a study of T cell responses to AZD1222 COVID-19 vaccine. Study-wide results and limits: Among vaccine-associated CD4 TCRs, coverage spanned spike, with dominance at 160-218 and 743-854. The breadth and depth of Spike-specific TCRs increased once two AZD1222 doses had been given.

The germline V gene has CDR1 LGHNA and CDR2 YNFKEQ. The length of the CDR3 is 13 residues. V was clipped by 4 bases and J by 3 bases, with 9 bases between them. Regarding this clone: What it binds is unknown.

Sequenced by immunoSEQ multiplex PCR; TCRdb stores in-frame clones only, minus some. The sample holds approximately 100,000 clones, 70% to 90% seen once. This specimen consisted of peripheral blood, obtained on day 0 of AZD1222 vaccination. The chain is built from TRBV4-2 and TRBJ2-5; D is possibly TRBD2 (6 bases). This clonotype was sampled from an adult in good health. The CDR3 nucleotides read TGTGCCAGCAGCCCATGGGGGGAAGAGACCCAGTACTTC. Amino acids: CASSPWGEETQYF.